Listed below are T cell receptor beta chains from one sample, sequenced in a study of T cell changes during pregnancy in multiple sclerosis. Method: immunoSEQ multiplex PCR; TCRdb's copy keeps in-frame clones and lacks some. The data contain under 80,000 clones, 80% to 95% of them seen just once; the ten biggest clones take up roughly 3.7%. This specimen was peripheral blood, taken after pregnancy. The receptors come from a female donor in good health, enrolled as a control in a pregnancy study. Both conserved end residues are part of each CDR3. D genes are given only for firm matches.

j_call v_call d_call cdr3_aa
TRBJ2-3 TRBV28 TRBD2 CASRPRGVSTDTQYF
TRBJ2-3 TRBV28 TRBD1 CATDRETDTQYF
TRBJ2-7 TRBV15 NA CATSTPGHGEQYF
TRBJ2-4 TRBV11-3 NA CASSVDRRLAKNIQYF
TRBJ1-1 TRBV19 TRBD1 CASTARDRGENTEAFF
TRBJ2-5 TRBV11-2 NA CASSFFGRETQYF
TRBJ2-3 TRBV7-2 TRBD1 CASNYPGTEAHTQYF
TRBJ2-3 TRBV6-6 NA CASNDNTDTQYF
TRBJ2-7 TRBV27 NA CASSSGPFSYEQYF
TRBJ2-1 TRBV27 NA CASSFRGYDNEQFF
TRBJ1-2 TRBV4-3 NA CASSQDLAIGVGYTF
TRBJ2-7 TRBV4-1 TRBD2 CASSGRLAGPAYEQYF
TRBJ2-3 TRBV29-1 TRBD1 CSVEGTGSSDTQYF
TRBJ2-1 TRBV11-3 NA CASSLSTYNEQFF
TRBJ2-1 TRBV25-1 TRBD2 CASVPLKRGMGYEQFF
TRBJ1-6 TRBV27 NA CASSSTGQPYNSPLHF
TRBJ2-7 TRBV7-9 NA CASSLATGYEQYF
TRBJ1-6 TRBV2 NA CASREGRSYIFPLHF
TRBJ1-3 TRBV5-1 TRBD1 CASSLGTGSGNTIYF
TRBJ1-1 TRBV6-1 TRBD1 CASSEGQGNTEAFF
TRBJ2-5 TRBV19 NA CASSIKGETQYF
TRBJ1-2 TRBV7-2 NA CASTPGSPNYGYTF